A selection of T cell receptor beta chains follows, all from one sample in a study of cytomegalovirus exposure and HLA in healthy donors. Clones were sequenced by immunoSEQ multiplex PCR, and TCRdb holds only the in-frame ones, with some missing. The table includes tens of thousands of clones, 78% detected once. Material for sequencing was PBMCs. The receptors were sampled from a man aged 40-55 years in good health and CMV-seronegative. The CDR3 runs from the conserved cysteine through the conserved F or W. A D gene is named only where the DNA matches it firmly. Where a row states a size, it is once, few, many or the class of an expanded clone; other rows omit it.

v_gene,j_gene,abundance,d_gene,CDR3aa,CDR3nt
TRBV19,TRBJ1-5,-,-,CASSMGSRSNQPQHF,TGTGCCAGTAGTATGGGCAGCAGGAGCAATCAGCCCCAGCATTTT
TRBV5-1,TRBJ2-3,-,TRBD2,CASGGLASSTDTQYF,TGCGCCAGCGGGGGACTAGCCTCTAGCACAGATACGCAGTATTTT
TRBV5-6,TRBJ1-1,once,TRBD1,CASSHGTANTEAFF,TGTGCCAGCAGCCATGGGACAGCGAACACTGAAGCTTTCTTT
TRBV6-1,TRBJ2-7,-,-,CASSGQKAPYEQYF,TGTGCCAGCAGTGGACAGAAGGCCCCCTACGAGCAGTACTTC
TRBV7-9,TRBJ1-1,-,TRBD1,CASSNRQGTEAFF,TGTGCCAGCAGCAATCGACAGGGGACTGAAGCTTTCTTT
TRBV9,TRBJ1-2,-,-,CASSVMGVGGLGYTF,TGTGCCAGCAGCGTAATGGGCGTGGGGGGACTTGGCTACACCTTC
TRBV4-2,TRBJ2-1,-,TRBD2,CASSQTAGANEQFF,TGTGCCAGCAGCCAGACAGCGGGAGCCAATGAGCAGTTCTTC
TRBV18,TRBJ2-1,once,TRBD1,CASSLQGAYNEQFF,TGTGCCAGCTCACTTCAGGGGGCCTACAATGAGCAGTTCTTC
TRBV15,TRBJ2-7,-,-,CATAGRSYEQYF,TGTGCCACCGCAGGGAGGTCCTACGAGCAGTACTTC
TRBV1,TRBJ1-1,few,-,CTSSPRQGSTEAFF,TGCACCAGCAGCCCACGACAGGGTTCTACTGAAGCTTTCTTT
TRBV19,TRBJ1-4,-,-,CASSPGDATNEKLFF,TGTGCCAGTAGCCCCGGAGACGCAACTAATGAAAAACTGTTTTTT
TRBV7-2,TRBJ2-3,once,-,CASSLGTLKDTQYF,TGTGCCAGCAGCTTAGGGACTTTGAAAGATACGCAGTATTTT
TRBV6-1,TRBJ2-1,-,-,CASSEPGLGGFSFF,TGTGCCAGCAGTGAGCCCGGTCTCGGGGGTTTTTCGTTCTTC
TRBV5-4,TRBJ2-5,-,TRBD2,CASNSITSGSQETQYF,TGTGCCAGCAACTCAATCACTAGCGGGTCCCAAGAGACCCAGTACTTC